A single T cell receptor (beta chain) is shown here with its context. The data belong to a study of blood T cells in healthy people across ages. With a J-beta primer mix and a sample-barcoded 5' primer, a second PCR ran 7 to 11 cycles. From the 5' RACE reads, TCRdb called clonotypes with MiXCR, one entry per CDR3 protein. The sample carries about 780,000 distinct CDR3 sequences, 46% recorded once. Sequencing input: blood. The TCR sequence derives from an elderly man in good health.

As DNA, the CDR3 is TGTGCCAGCAGCCAAACCTTCGACAGGAATAATCAGCCCCAGCATTTT. Encoded protein: CASSQTFDRNNQPQHF. The V gene is TRBV3-1, the J gene TRBJ1-5; TRBD1 might be the D (6 bases). Germline CDR1 LGHDT, CDR2 YNNKEL (reference sequence). Trimming removed 2 bases at V and 4 bases at J, with 15 bases between. The CDR3 totals 16 residues.